This T cell receptor (beta chain) was observed in a study of T cell responses to AZD1222 COVID-19 vaccine. Findings of the study overall: Spike-spanning, vaccine-associated CD4 TCRs were dominant at 160-218 and 743-854. Increases in Spike-specific TCR breadth and depth were seen after two AZD1222 doses. Clonal diversity was possibly underestimated, and the donors were mostly white British, with more females.

CDR3 length equals 11 residues. The V end lost 6 bases, the J end lost 7 bases, and 7 bases lay between the germline ends. A remark on this clone: Its antigen is not identified.

Assay used: immunoSEQ multiplex PCR; TCRdb lists only in-frame clones, some missing. Among 95,000 to 150,000 clones listed, about 93% were seen once. V gene TRBV12-3 or TRBV12-4 combines with J gene TRBJ2-1; D not certain. This specimen was peripheral blood, taken 28 days after the second AZD1222 dose. The origin of this receptor is an adult who received the AZD1222 COVID-19 vaccine. This CDR3 is CASRGYNEQFF. The CDR3 bases are TGTGCCAGCAGGGGGTATAATGAGCAGTTCTTC.